Below, 5 T cell receptor beta chains from the same sample are listed, as sequenced in a study of blood T cell repertoires in COVID-19. Here immunoSEQ multiplex PCR was the method, and the copy in TCRdb shows in-frame clones only, minus some. The data contain hundreds of thousands of clones, roughly nine tenths of them singletons. The sample was PBMCs or T cells enriched from blood (not recorded which). These TCRs come from a man aged 25-45 years who had recovered from COVID-19.

The chain joins TRBV27 to TRBJ1-2; D may be TRBD1 (5 bases). Per germline, CDR1 MNHEY and CDR2 SMNVEV (reference sequence). The CDR3 is 17 amino acids. The V end was cut by 5 bases, the J end by 0 bases, with 19 bases between. The CDR3 spells CASSPDPIQVTNYGYTF. For the CDR3, the DNA is TGTGCCAGCAGTCCCGATCCGATACAGGTCACTAACTATGGCTACACCTTC.

The genes are TRBV5-4 and TRBJ1-1; the match to TRBD1 covers 9 bases. This CDR3 region has 14 residues. Germline loops: CDR1 SGHNT, CDR2 YYREEE (reference sequence). Trimming at V came to 3 bases and at J to 4 bases, leaving 4 bases not matched to a gene. CDR3 protein: CASSWTGVSTEAFF. CDR3 coding DNA: TGTGCCAGCAGCTGGACAGGGGTTAGCACTGAAGCTTTCTTT.

On this clone itself: A junction end diverges from the germline sequence, so it may reflect a read error. The rearrangement links TRBV7-7 to TRBJ2-2; a possible D gene is TRBD2 (7 bases). The CDR3 runs to 17 residues. Germline CDR1 is SSHAT and CDR2 is FNYEAQ (reference sequence). The CDR3 sequence is CASSLGPGGHNTGELFF. The CDR3 nucleotides read TGTGCTAGCAGCTTAGGGCCCGGGGGGCATAACACCGGGGAGCTGTTTTTT.

The J gene is TRBJ2-3, the V gene TRBV5-4; 7 nucleotides line up with TRBD2. CDR1 is SGHNT and CDR2 is YYREEE in the germline V gene (reference sequence). V shed 6 bases, J shed 3 bases, and the junction held 10 bases outside the gene matches. The CDR3 covers 15 residues. This CDR3 is CASTTAGVVTDTQYF. Here the CDR3 DNA reads TGTGCCAGCACAACTGCGGGAGTAGTGACAGATACGCAGTATTTT. Variable domain in full (rest from reference TRBV5-4 and TRBJ2-3): ETGVTQSPTHLIKTRGQQVTLRCSSQSGHNTVSWYQQALGQGPQFIFQYYREEENGRGNFPPRFSGLQFPNYSSELNVNALELDDSALYLCASTTAGVVTDTQYFGPGTRLTVL.

This chain joins TRBV28 and TRBJ1-5, with a possible D match to TRBD1 (5 bases). V was shortened by 3 bases and J by 0 bases, with 12 bases between the two germline ends. Germline assignment: CDR1 MDHEN and CDR2 SYDVKM. The CDR3 has 16 amino acids. CDR3 in amino acids: CASSFRVTVSNQPQHF. The CDR3, as DNA: TGTGCCAGCAGTTTCCGGGTGACAGTTAGCAATCAGCCCCAGCATTTT. The full variable domain, its missing parts supplied by reference TRBV28 and TRBJ1-5, is DVKVTQSSRYLVKRTGEKVFLECVQDMDHENMFWYRQDPGLGLRLIYFSYDVKMKEKGDIPEGYSVSREKKERFSLILESASTNQTSMYLCASSFRVTVSNQPQHFGDGTRLSIL.